A single sample gave rise to the 27 T cell receptor beta chains below, sequenced in a study of shared clonotypes between healthy human individuals (dated by TCRdb to between 2020 and 2021). Library creation used the immunoSEQ multiplex PCR assay. Entries here come from immuneACCESS through TCRdb and include only in-frame sequences with V and J called. Some clones fail to appear in such tables; in the studies checked, an unresolved V gene covers under half of the shortfall, and the cause of the remainder is unknown. The sample table shows around 980,000 clones, and roughly 74% are seen once. Roughly 0.62% of the sample comes from the top ten. Sequences were obtained from memory CD4+ T cells from PBMCs. Per the publication, the cell subset or site label means: CD45RA-negative fraction. The source is a young man in good health. Some clones in this sample may be carry-over from other donors' samples.

This clone came up many times. The identical CDR3 is also encoded by other nucleotide sequences in the sample. The chain couples TRBV20-1 to TRBJ2-7, with no clear D. The CDR3 sequence is 10 residues long. The germline gives CDR1 DFQATT, CDR2 SNEGSKA (reference sequence). V lost 6 bases to trimming and J lost 3 bases, with 6 bases between them. The CDR3 reads CSASDYEQYF. The CDR3 DNA reads TGCAGTGCGTCGGACTACGAGCAGTACTTC.

CDR3 loop: CASRPLQGDTQYF. DNA of the CDR3: TGTGCCAGCAGACCCCTACAGGGCGATACGCAGTATTTT. This rearrangement joins TRBV2 to TRBJ2-3; the D gene is possibly TRBD1 (6 bases). V was cut by 6 bases and J by 6 bases, with 13 bases left in between. The CDR3 totals 13 residues. In germline, CDR1 is SNHLY, CDR2 FYNNEI.

This clone was counted a few times. This specimen includes other DNA sequences encoding the same CDR3. The rearrangement links TRBV27 to TRBJ2-3, with 8 bases that match TRBD2. The J segment lost 0 bases and the V segment lost 6 bases, leaving 5 bases of the junction unmatched. This CDR3 has 15 residues. Germline lookup yields CDR1 MNHEY and CDR2 SMNVEV (reference sequence). The CDR3 DNA reads TGTGCCAGCAGAGGAGCGGGAGCGAGCACAGATACGCAGTATTTT. Residues: CASRGAGASTDTQYF.

The chain couples TRBV4-3 to TRBJ2-3; 7 bases map to TRBD2. Germline trimming cut 0 bases from V and 6 bases from J; bases unmatched to any gene: 9. The CDR3 has 16 residues. CDR1 and CDR2 from the germline V gene are LGHNA and YSLEER. CDR3 bases: TGCGCCAGCAGCCAAGATCGGGCGGGAGCGGGTGATACGCAGTATTTT. This codes for CASSQDRAGAGDTQYF.

J is TRBJ2-7 and V is TRBV5-6; TRBD1 or TRBD2 may be the D gene (5 bases each). CDR1 is SGHDT, CDR2 YYEEEE, per germline. There are 13 residues in the CDR3. The V gene lost 5 bases and the J gene lost 7 bases, with 16 bases spanning the gap. The CDR3 loop is CASSRGVAREQYF. The CDR3, as DNA: TGTGCCAGCAGTCGAGGGGTGGCGCGTGAGCAGTACTTC.

The gene calls are TRBV25-1 and TRBJ2-1, with a weak D call TRBD1 (5 bases). The CDR3 spans 16 residues. V lost 6 bases to trimming and J lost 6 bases, with 21 bases between them. CDR1 MGHDK and CDR2 SYGVNS come from the germline V gene. CDR3 protein: CASSHNVGRPFNEQFF. The CDR3 DNA reads TGTGCCAGCAGCCATAACGTGGGGCGCCCTTTCAATGAGCAGTTCTTC. Supplemented by reference TRBV25-1 and TRBJ2-1, the full variable domain reads EADIYQTPRYLVIGTGKKITLECSQTMGHDKMYWYQQDPGMELHLIHYSYGVNSTEKGDLSSESTVSRIRTEHFPLTLESARPSHTSQYLCASSHNVGRPFNEQFFGPGTRLTVL.

This rearrangement joins TRBV5-1 to TRBJ2-7; 11 bases are shared with TRBD2. After removal of 4 bases from V and 1 base from J, the junction contained 7 bases not matched to a gene. Per the germline V gene, CDR1 is SGHRS and CDR2 is YFSETQ. This CDR3 comprises 16 residues. The CDR3 sequence is CASSLRLAGSSYEQYF. CDR3 bases: TGCGCCAGCAGCCTGAGACTAGCGGGAAGTTCCTACGAGCAGTACTTC.

In DNA form, the CDR3 reads TGTGCCAGCAGTTTATTGCCCGTTACAGATACGCAGTATTTT. It is translated as CASSLLPVTDTQYF. This chain uses TRBV27 with TRBJ2-3; no reliable D call. This CDR3 has 14 amino acids. From germline, CDR1 is MNHEY and CDR2 SMNVEV (reference sequence). With 1 base removed from V and 3 bases from J, the gap between germline ends came to 8 bases.

V and J are TRBV28 and TRBJ2-1; 7 bases match TRBD1. V gave up 10 bases and J gave up 2 bases; unmatched junction bases: 5. The CDR3 runs to 13 residues. Germline V gene data show CDR1 as MDHEN and CDR2 as SYDVKM. The CDR3 DNA is TGTGCCACCAGGGGGTGGGCCTACAATGAGCAGTTCTTC. It is translated as CATRGWAYNEQFF.

This sequence joins TRBV4-1 and TRBJ1-2, with D hard to call. V lost 0 bases and J 10 bases, leaving 9 bases between the germline ends. Germline CDR1 is MGHRA and CDR2 is YSYEKL. This CDR3 contains 12 residues. Here the CDR3 DNA reads TGCGCCAGCAGCCAAGACCTTCAAGTCTACACCTTC. Translated: CASSQDLQVYTF.

V usage is TRBV6-6 and J usage is TRBJ2-2; no reliable D call. Germline V gene data show CDR1 as MNHNY and CDR2 as SVGAGI (reference sequence). V was pared by 6 bases and J by 6 bases, with 5 bases between. The CDR3 covers 11 residues. The chain's CDR3 is CASSPAGELFF. The CDR3 nucleotides are TGTGCCAGCAGCCCCGCCGGGGAGCTGTTTTTT.

This clone was recorded only once. The rearrangement joins TRBV5-1 to TRBJ2-7, with D possibly TRBD2 on 6 matching bases. Trimming shortened V by 3 bases and J by 7 bases, and 11 bases separated the two germline ends. The CDR3 consists of 12 residues. CDR1 and CDR2 from the germline V gene are SGHRS and YFSETQ. The CDR3: CASSYPAGEQYF. The CDR3 DNA follows: TGCGCCAGCAGCTACCCCGCGGGGGAGCAGTACTTC.

This sequence joins TRBV30 and TRBJ1-1, with D perhaps TRBD1 (5 bases). Looked up from germline, CDR1 is GTSNPN and CDR2 is SVGIG (reference sequence). V was clipped by 4 bases and J by 4 bases, with 16 bases between them. The CDR3 runs 14 residues. CDR3 sequence reads: CAWKTGAGRTEAFF. CDR3 sequence (DNA): TGTGCCTGGAAAACTGGCGCGGGGCGCACTGAAGCTTTCTTT.

The genes are TRBV7-2 and TRBJ2-7; perhaps TRBD1 as D (6 bases). The ends were cut back, 5 bases at V and 0 bases at J, with 8 bases in the middle. Germline-derived CDR1 and CDR2 are SGHTA and FQGNSA. This CDR3 has 13 amino acids. The DNA for the CDR3 is TGTGCCAGCAGCCCCAGGGGCTCCTACGAGCAGTACTTC. Its protein is CASSPRGSYEQYF.

This clone was detected only a few times. This sample also contains other DNA sequences that code for the same CDR3. The chain recombines TRBV9 with TRBJ2-5; unclear D gene. CDR1 is SGDLS and CDR2 is YYNGEE in the germline V gene. V lost 0 bases to trimming and J lost 5 bases, with 2 bases between them. There are 11 residues in the CDR3. The CDR3 bases are TGTGCCAGCAGCGTAGAGGAGACCCAGTACTTC. As protein: CASSVEETQYF.

This chain connects TRBV20-1 to TRBJ2-1, with unresolved D. Germline V gives CDR1 DFQATT, CDR2 SNEGSKA (reference sequence). This CDR3 spans 10 amino acids. V lost 2 bases and J lost 9, with 5 bases in between. The CDR3 is CSARMLEQFF. The CDR3 DNA reads TGCAGTGCTAGAATGCTTGAGCAGTTCTTC.

Regarding this clone: In the same sample, other DNA sequences code for this CDR3. V gene TRBV2 combines with J gene TRBJ1-5; unclear D gene. Trimming took off 4 bases at V and 0 bases at J, with 4 bases between the two ends. This CDR3 comprises 13 residues. From germline, CDR1 is SNHLY and CDR2 FYNNEI. This chain's CDR3 is CASSVSSNQPQHF. The CDR3 nucleotides are TGTGCCAGCAGTGTTAGTAGCAATCAGCCCCAGCATTTT.

Many counts were recorded for this clone. This chain connects TRBV5-1 to TRBJ2-5; D possibly corresponds to TRBD1 (6 bases). The CDR3 sequence is 14 residues long. Trimming removed 4 bases at V and 2 bases at J, with 12 bases between. The germline V gene has CDR1 SGHRS and CDR2 YFSETQ. CDR3 coding DNA: TGCGCCAGCAGCCCAGGACAGATGCAAGAGACCCAGTACTTC. It encodes CASSPGQMQETQYF.

This clone showed up just once. The V and J genes are TRBV29-1 and TRBJ2-5, with 9 nucleotides matching TRBD1. Matching the DNA end better, TRBJ2-7 makes the J call doubtful. The CDR3 spans 13 residues. The germline V gene encodes CDR1 SQVTM and CDR2 ANQGSEA. The CDR3 bases are TGCAGCGCGACGGGACAGGGAGGGCACGAGCAGTACTTC. Encoded protein: CSATGQGGHEQYF.

V usage is TRBV7-3 and J usage is TRBJ2-5, with 8 positions matching TRBD2. CDR3 length: 15 residues. Trimming took 4 bases from V and 5 from J; bases not matched to a gene: 9. Germline V gene sequence: CDR1 SGHTA, CDR2 FQGTGA. This CDR3 reads CASSSGGRIGETQYF. CDR3 sequence (DNA): TGTGCCAGCAGCTCGGGCGGGAGGATTGGGGAGACCCAGTACTTC.

The chain uses TRBV6-5 and TRBJ2-5; D is ambiguous. The ends were cut back, 5 bases at V and 5 bases at J, with 18 bases in the middle. CDR3 length: 15 residues. The V gene's germline CDR1 is MNHEY and CDR2 SVGAGI. The CDR3 loop reads CASSNRPQRLETQYF. CDR3 nucleotide sequence: TGTGCCAGCAGTAACCGGCCCCAACGCCTGGAGACCCAGTACTTC.

The chain joins TRBV10-3 to TRBJ2-1; D not certain. Per the germline V gene, CDR1 is ENHRY and CDR2 is SYGVKD. Trimming stripped 4 bases from V and 2 bases from J, with 9 bases between. CDR3 size: 14 residues. The DNA of the CDR3 is TGTGCCATCAGTGCGGCCTTGACCTACAATGAGCAGTTCTTC. This sequence encodes CAISAALTYNEQFF.

The chain has TRBV27 and TRBJ1-4; D is ambiguous. The V and J ends lost 3 bases and 8 bases respectively, with 19 bases between them. This CDR3 contains 16 residues. The germline V gene has CDR1 MNHEY and CDR2 SMNVEV (reference sequence). DNA for the CDR3: TGTGCCAGCAGTTTCGGTAGACGAGGCGTAGGGGAAAAACTGTTTTTT. Translated: CASSFGRRGVGEKLFF.

V usage is TRBV9 and J usage is TRBJ2-3, with 7 positions matching TRBD2. Germline loops: CDR1 SGDLS, CDR2 YYNGEE. Trimming at V came to 5 bases and at J to 2 bases, leaving 5 bases not matched to a gene. The CDR3 sequence is 14 residues long. The CDR3: CASSLGTTTDTQYF. In DNA form, the CDR3 reads TGTGCCAGCAGTCTCGGGACTACCACAGATACGCAGTATTTT. The full variable domain, rest sourced from reference TRBV9 and TRBJ2-3, is DSGVTQTPKHLITATGQRVTLRCSPRSGDLSVYWYQQSLDQGLQFLIQYYNGEERAKGNILERFSAQQFPDLHSELNLSSLELGDSALYFCASSLGTTTDTQYFGPGTRLTVL.

This clone appeared a few times. The V and J genes are TRBV28 and TRBJ2-2, with 7 positions matching TRBD1. The germline V gene has CDR1 MDHEN and CDR2 SYDVKM. This CDR3 has 13 residues. J lost 6 bases, V lost 7 bases, and 5 bases had no gene match. CDR3 bases: TGTGCCAGCATAAGGCAGGGGGCCGGGGAGCTGTTTTTT. It codes for CASIRQGAGELFF. The whole variable domain, filled in from reference TRBV28 and TRBJ2-2, reads DVKVTQSSRYLVKRTGEKVFLECVQDMDHENMFWYRQDPGLGLRLIYFSYDVKMKEKGDIPEGYSVSREKKERFSLILESASTNQTSMYLCASIRQGAGELFFGEGSRLTVL.

The genes are TRBV4-3 and TRBJ1-4, with D perhaps TRBD1 (5 bases). V was shortened by 4 bases and J by 7 bases, with 19 bases between the two germline ends. This CDR3 comprises 16 residues. Germline assignment: CDR1 LGHNA and CDR2 YSLEER. The CDR3 DNA is TGCGCCAGCAGCCCAGGATGGGGGGATGTGGGTGAAAAACTGTTTTTT. Translated: CASSPGWGDVGEKLFF.

The J gene is TRBJ2-6, the V gene TRBV5-4; TRBD1 or TRBD2 may be the D gene (6 bases each). The length of the CDR3 is 20 residues. Per germline, CDR1 SGHNT and CDR2 YYREEE (reference sequence). V lost 5 bases to trimming and J lost 0 bases, with 24 bases between them. DNA of the CDR3: TGTGCCAGCAGTTACGTCCGGGTGTACAGGGACTCCTCTGGGGCCAACGTCCTGACTTTC. It codes for CASSYVRVYRDSSGANVLTF.